Below, one T cell receptor beta chain is given with its context. Antigen specificity is unknown. The sample comes from a study of radiotherapy plus CTLA-4 blockade in lung cancer. About the research overall: Overall, approximately 18% of patients showed an objective response, while approximately 30% attained disease control.

Some clones are missing from TCRdb's copy, which holds only in-frame ones; the method was immunoSEQ multiplex PCR. The sample holds tens of thousands of clones; about four fifths are singletons and the top ten take more than 14%. Study-wide points: According to reports, early shifts in blood T cell clones, alongside interferon-beta, forecast response most accurately.

Germline values: CDR1 LNHDA, CDR2 SQIVND (reference sequence). Trimming removed 6 bases from V and 2 bases from J, with 16 bases in between. This CDR3 contains 15 residues. CTLA-4 blockade using ipilimumab, together with focal radiation, was received by patients with chemo-refractory metastatic non-small-cell lung cancer. This sample comprised peripheral blood, obtained from a patient treated with radiotherapy plus ipilimumab. The receptor comes from a human donor with non-small cell lung cancer that progressed on radiotherapy plus ipilimumab. The genes are TRBV19 and TRBJ2-5, with D perhaps TRBD1 or TRBD2 (5 bases each). The CDR3 coding sequence is TGTGCCAGTAGAATCGGACCGGGACCGCAAGAGACCCAGTACTTC. This encodes CASRIGPGPQETQYF.